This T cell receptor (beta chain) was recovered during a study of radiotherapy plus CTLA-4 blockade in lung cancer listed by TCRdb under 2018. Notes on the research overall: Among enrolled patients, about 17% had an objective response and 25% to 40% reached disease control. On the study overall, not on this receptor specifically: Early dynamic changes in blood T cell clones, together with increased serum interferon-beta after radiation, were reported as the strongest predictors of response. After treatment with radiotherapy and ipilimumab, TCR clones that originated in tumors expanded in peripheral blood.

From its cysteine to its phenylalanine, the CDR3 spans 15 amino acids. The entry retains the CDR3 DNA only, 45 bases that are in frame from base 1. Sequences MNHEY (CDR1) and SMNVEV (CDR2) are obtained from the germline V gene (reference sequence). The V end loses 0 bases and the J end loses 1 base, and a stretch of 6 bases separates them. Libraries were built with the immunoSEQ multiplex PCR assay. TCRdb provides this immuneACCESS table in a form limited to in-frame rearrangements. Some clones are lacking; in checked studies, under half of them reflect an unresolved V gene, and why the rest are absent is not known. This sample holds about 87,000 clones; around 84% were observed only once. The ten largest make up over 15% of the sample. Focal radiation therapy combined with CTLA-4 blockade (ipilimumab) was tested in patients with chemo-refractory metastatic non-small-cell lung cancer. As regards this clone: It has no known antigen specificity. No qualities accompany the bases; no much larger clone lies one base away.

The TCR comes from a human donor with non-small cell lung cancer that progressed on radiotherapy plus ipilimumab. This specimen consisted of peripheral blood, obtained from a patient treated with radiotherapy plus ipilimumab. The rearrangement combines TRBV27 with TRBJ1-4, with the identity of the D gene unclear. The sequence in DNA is TGTGCCAGCAGTTTATCGGTACTAACTAATGAAAAACTGTTTTTT. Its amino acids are CASSLSVLTNEKLFF.